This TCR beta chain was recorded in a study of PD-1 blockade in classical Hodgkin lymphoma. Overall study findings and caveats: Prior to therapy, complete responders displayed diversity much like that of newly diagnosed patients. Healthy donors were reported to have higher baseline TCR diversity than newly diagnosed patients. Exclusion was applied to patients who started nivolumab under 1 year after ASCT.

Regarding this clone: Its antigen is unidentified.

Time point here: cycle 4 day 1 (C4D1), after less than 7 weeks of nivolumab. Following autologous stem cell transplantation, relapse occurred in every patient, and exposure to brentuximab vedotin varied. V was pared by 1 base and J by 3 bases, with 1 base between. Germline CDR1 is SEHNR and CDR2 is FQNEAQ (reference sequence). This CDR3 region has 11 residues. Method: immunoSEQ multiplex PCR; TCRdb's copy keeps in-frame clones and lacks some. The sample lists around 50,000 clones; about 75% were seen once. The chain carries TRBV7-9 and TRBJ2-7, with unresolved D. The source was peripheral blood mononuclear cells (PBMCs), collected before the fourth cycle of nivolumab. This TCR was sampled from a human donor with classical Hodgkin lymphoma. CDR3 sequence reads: CASSLDYEQYF. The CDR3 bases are TGTGCCAGCAGCTTAGACTACGAGCAGTACTTC. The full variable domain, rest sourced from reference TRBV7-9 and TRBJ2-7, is DTGVSQNPRHKITKRGQNVTFRCDPISEHNRLYWYRQTLGQGPEFLTYFQNEAQLEKSRLLSDRFSAERPKGSFSTLEIQRTEQGDSAMYLCASSLDYEQYFGPGTRLTVT.